This passage covers 30 T cell receptor beta chains from one sample sequenced in a study of naive and memory T cell subsets. The library had UMIs added by 3' ligation of an oligonucleotide to TCR cDNA. Ligated cDNA underwent four rounds of PCR with nested alpha and beta constant region primers and SP2. TCRdb re-derived calls from the UMI-ligation and nested PCR reads in MiXCR, one entry per CDR3 protein. The sample lists fewer than 30,000 distinct CDR3 sequences, 5% to 5.5% seen once, with around 7% in the top ten. Sequences were obtained from blood. These receptors all stem from an adult in good health.

The table lists this clonotype with many counts. The chain links TRBV4-3 to TRBJ2-1; D is perhaps TRBD1 (5 bases). The V and J ends lost 0 bases and 6 bases respectively, with 15 bases between them. This CDR3 is 16 amino acids long. Germline lookup yields CDR1 LGHNA and CDR2 YSLEER. In DNA, the CDR3 is TGCGCCAGCAGCCAAGATGGTGGGGCAGTCGGCAATGAGCAGTTCTTC. Translating it yields CASSQDGGAVGNEQFF.

Many counts were recorded for this clonotype. The CDR3 DNA is TGCAGTGCTAGAGATGTGCGGTCTAACTATGGCTACACCTTC. It codes for CSARDVRSNYGYTF. The rearrangement joins TRBV20-1 to TRBJ1-2; D unresolved. Trimming left V 0 bases short and J 0 bases short, with 8 bases between. Germline assignment: CDR1 DFQATT and CDR2 SNEGSKA (reference sequence). The length of the CDR3 is 14 residues.

The genes are TRBV7-9 and TRBJ2-1, with D tentatively TRBD1 (6 bases). This CDR3 spans 12 amino acids. The V gene's germline CDR1 is SEHNR and CDR2 FQNEAQ (reference sequence). Trimming took off 5 bases at V and 13 bases at J, with 15 bases between the two ends. In DNA form, the CDR3 reads TGTGCCAGCAGCCCACAGGGTCCGGACCAGTTCTTC. As protein: CASSPQGPDQFF.

This clonotype has only a few counts. The chain combines TRBV14 with TRBJ2-1; the D gene is possibly TRBD1 (6 bases). The ends were cut back, 4 bases at V and 6 bases at J, with 16 bases in the middle. The CDR3 contains 15 residues. Germline assignment: CDR1 SGHDN and CDR2 FVKESK. CDR3 sequence reads: CASSPRQVGSNEQFF. The CDR3 DNA sequence: TGTGCCAGCAGCCCCCGACAGGTCGGTTCCAATGAGCAGTTCTTC.

This clonotype was seen ten or more times. CDR3 DNA: TGTGCCAGCAGGAGAAGCGAGACGCAGTATTTT. Protein: CASRRSETQYF. The chain combines TRBV7-9 with TRBJ2-3; D call uncertain. This CDR3 region has 11 residues. Germline V CDR1 and CDR2: SEHNR, FQNEAQ (reference sequence). V lost 6 bases and J 9 bases, leaving 10 bases between the germline ends.

This clonotype occurred many times. This rearrangement joins TRBV29-1 to TRBJ1-4; weak D call: TRBD1 (5 bases). V gave up 5 bases and J gave up 13 bases, with 20 bases separating them. The CDR3 runs 13 residues. Per germline, CDR1 SQVTM and CDR2 ANQGSEA. For the CDR3, the DNA is TGCAGCGTTAAAGGGGTTTCCAGTTCTGTACTGTTTTTT. This encodes CSVKGVSSSVLFF.

This clonotype showed up many times. The genes are TRBV9 and TRBJ2-5; TRBD2 is a possible D gene (6 bases). Germline CDR1 reads SGDLS; CDR2 reads YYNGEE. CDR3 length equals 16 residues. Trimming left V 4 bases short and J 2 bases short, with 18 bases between. Here the CDR3 reads CASSPPPGREQETQYF. As DNA, the CDR3 is TGTGCCAGCAGCCCCCCACCTGGGCGGGAACAAGAGACCCAGTACTTC.

This clonotype was seen at least ten times. The chain combines TRBV19 with TRBJ1-5; TRBD1 is a possible D gene (5 bases). Per germline, CDR1 LNHDA and CDR2 SQIVND (reference sequence). Trimming took off 0 bases at V and 6 bases at J, with 9 bases between the two ends. The CDR3 extends over 14 amino acids. CDR3 coding DNA: TGTGCCAGTAGTATAGAGGACAAGGCTCAGCCCCAGCATTTT. Translation gives CASSIEDKAQPQHF.

In its sample, this clonotype was seen many times. The CDR3 loop is CASSRGGPSEAFF. The CDR3 region has the DNA TGCGCCAGCAGCCGAGGGGGGCCAAGCGAAGCTTTCTTT. This chain joins TRBV4-1 and TRBJ1-1; D may be TRBD1 (6 bases). V lost 4 bases and J 8 bases, leaving 14 bases between the germline ends. The CDR3 is 13 amino acids. Germline V gene lookup returns CDR1 MGHRA and CDR2 YSYEKL.

The chain carries TRBV3-1 and TRBJ2-2, with TRBD2 matching 8 bases. Trimming cost V 6 bases and J 6 bases; bases outside gene matches: 15. The CDR3 extends over 17 amino acids. Germline V lookup: CDR1 LGHDT, CDR2 YNNKEL (reference sequence). DNA of the CDR3: TGTGCCAGCAGTCCACAGCCCGGGACTAGAAGAGCCGGGGAGCTGTTTTTT. This translates into CASSPQPGTRRAGELFF.

This clonotype came up many times. The V and J genes are TRBV29-1 and TRBJ2-1, with TRBD2 identical over 9 bases. This CDR3 has 16 residues. V was clipped by 7 bases and J by 1 base; unmatched bases: 11. Germline V gives CDR1 SQVTM, CDR2 ANQGSEA. The CDR3 spells CSALTGTSFSYNEQFF. In nucleotides, the CDR3 is TGCAGCGCACTGACCGGGACTAGCTTTTCCTACAATGAGCAGTTCTTC.

This clonotype has only a few counts. The rearrangement links TRBV9 to TRBJ2-1; 9 nucleotides line up with TRBD2. Germline CDR1 SGDLS, CDR2 YYNGEE. The CDR3 length is 15 residues. J gave up 7 bases and V 0 bases, and 5 bases lay outside the gene matches. The CDR3 spells CASSVGPSGNNEQFF. CDR3 nucleotide sequence: TGTGCCAGCAGCGTAGGACCTAGCGGGAATAATGAGCAGTTCTTC.

This clonotype was found many times. The CDR3 is CASSLGTALRNTIYF. The CDR3 region has the DNA TGTGCCAGCAGCTTGGGGACGGCTCTAAGGAACACCATATATTTT. The gene calls are TRBV7-2 and TRBJ1-3, with D tentatively TRBD1 (5 bases). The V gene lost 3 bases and the J gene lost 7 bases, with 16 bases spanning the gap. Germline V gene sequence: CDR1 SGHTA, CDR2 FQGNSA. The length of the CDR3 is 15 residues.

This clonotype was recorded many times. V is TRBV6-6 and J is TRBJ2-3; no clear D gene. There are 14 residues in the CDR3. The V end lost 7 bases, the J end lost 2 bases, and 13 bases lay between the germline ends. The V gene's germline CDR1 is MNHNY and CDR2 SVGAGI (reference sequence). CDR3 loop: CASNDQAHTDTQYF. The CDR3 nucleotides read TGTGCCAGCAATGACCAAGCGCACACAGATACGCAGTATTTT.

This clonotype was detected many times. CDR3 amino acids: CASSRVSQPQHF. The CDR3 region has the DNA TGTGCCAGCAGCCGTGTGAGCCAGCCCCAGCATTTT. The chain links TRBV28 to TRBJ1-5; D is uncertain. V lost 6 bases and J lost 7, with 10 bases in between. The CDR3 runs to 12 residues. The germline V gene has CDR1 MDHEN and CDR2 SYDVKM.

This clonotype was observed many times. In DNA, the CDR3 is TGTGCCAGCAGCTCTAGCGGGAGGATAGATGAGCAGTTCTTC. Protein sequence: CASSSSGRIDEQFF. The chain joins TRBV14 to TRBJ2-1, with 11 bases that match TRBD2. Germline V gives CDR1 SGHDN, CDR2 FVKESK. J lost 8 bases, V lost 5 bases, and 5 bases had no gene match. This CDR3 comprises 14 residues.

This clonotype was detected ten times or more. The rearrangement uses TRBV6-5 and TRBJ2-7, with 13 positions matching TRBD2. This CDR3 region has 15 residues. Per germline, CDR1 MNHEY and CDR2 SVGAGI. V was clipped by 5 bases and J by 5 bases; unmatched bases: 6. CDR3 sequence (DNA): TGTGCCAGCAGTGGCCGACTAGCGGGAGGTAACGAGCAGTACTTC. Translated: CASSGRLAGGNEQYF.

Relative to its sample, this clonotype is medium-sized. The chain carries TRBV13 and TRBJ2-7, with D possibly called TRBD1 or TRBD2 (5 bases each). V lost 5 bases, J lost 7 bases, and 15 bases lay in between. The CDR3 has 13 amino acids. Germline V gene data show CDR1 as PRHDT and CDR2 as FYEKMQ (reference sequence). The chain's CDR3 is CASSVRGKGEQYF. The CDR3 nucleotides are TGTGCCAGCAGCGTCCGGGGTAAGGGGGAGCAGTACTTC.

At least ten counts were recorded for this clonotype. The DNA for the CDR3 is TGCGCCAGCAGCCCCCAAGTACGGGGGTTCACAGATACGCAGTATTTT. Protein: CASSPQVRGFTDTQYF. The chain couples TRBV4-3 to TRBJ2-3; tentatively, D is TRBD2 (6 bases). Germline V CDR1 and CDR2: LGHNA, YSLEER. Trimming pared 4 bases from V and 2 bases from J, leaving 16 bases between. CDR3 length equals 16 residues.

The table lists this clonotype with many counts. V gene TRBV27 combines with J gene TRBJ1-5, with D uncertain. Trimming pared 5 bases from V and 4 bases from J, leaving 15 bases between. Germline V CDR1 and CDR2: MNHEY, SMNVEV (reference sequence). The CDR3 has 15 residues. The CDR3 region is CASSEGPFPNQPQHF. Here the CDR3 DNA reads TGTGCCAGCAGTGAAGGACCCTTTCCTAATCAGCCCCAGCATTTT.

This clonotype was recorded at least ten times. This sequence joins TRBV6-1 and TRBJ2-4; 11 nucleotides align to TRBD1. The germline V gene has CDR1 MNHNS and CDR2 SASEGT. V was pared by 2 bases and J by 7 bases, with 7 bases of the junction left unmatched. This CDR3 region has 16 residues. CDR3 coding DNA: TGTGCCAGCAGTGAACTCCACGGACAGGGGGCGAACATTCAGTACTTC. Its translation is CASSELHGQGANIQYF.

This clonotype was observed many times. The chain has TRBV7-6 and TRBJ1-4; D may be TRBD1 (6 bases). The germline V gene has CDR1 SGHVS and CDR2 FNYEAQ. This CDR3 has 15 residues. V gave up 6 bases and J gave up 6 bases, with 17 bases separating them. The CDR3: CASRRNREQDEKLFF. CDR3 in DNA: TGTGCCAGCAGGCGAAACAGGGAACAAGATGAAAAACTGTTTTTT.

This clonotype was seen a few times. This rearrangement joins TRBV5-1 to TRBJ2-3; no firm D call. From germline, CDR1 is SGHRS and CDR2 YFSETQ. The CDR3 totals 14 residues. V dropped 4 bases and J dropped 4 bases, with 13 bases sitting between them. This chain's CDR3 is CASSNGPMADTQYF. In DNA, the CDR3 is TGCGCCAGCAGCAATGGTCCCATGGCAGATACGCAGTATTTT.

This clonotype has only a few counts. The chain carries TRBV6-5 and TRBJ2-7; TRBD2 aligns across 9 bases. The junction had 9 bases not matched to a gene; V was cut back by 6 bases and J by 0 bases. This CDR3 contains 16 residues. In germline, CDR1 is MNHEY, CDR2 SVGAGI. The CDR3 DNA reads TGTGCCAGCAGACCACCAGGACTAGCGTGCTCCTACGAGCAGTACTTC. Translating gives CASRPPGLACSYEQYF.

This clonotype came up many times. One end of the junction varies from germline; a read error may be responsible. The rearrangement joins TRBV29-1 to TRBJ2-2; D ambiguous. Germline V gene data show CDR1 as SQVTM and CDR2 as ANQGSEA. The CDR3 covers 14 residues. The CDR3 sequence: CSAEEGFSTGELFF. CDR3 DNA sequence: TGCAGCGCTGAAGAAGGGTTCAGCACCGGGGAGCTGTTTTTT.

This clonotype was seen many times. The CDR3 sequence is CASRFTGAYSYEQYF. In nucleotides, the CDR3 is TGTGCCAGCAGATTCACAGGGGCCTACTCCTACGAGCAGTACTTC. The chain links TRBV6-5 to TRBJ2-7; 7 bases are shared with TRBD1. Germline lookup yields CDR1 MNHEY and CDR2 SVGAGI. V lost 6 bases, J lost 0 bases, and 8 bases stayed unmatched. This CDR3 region has 15 residues.

This clonotype was seen a handful of times. The chain employs TRBV9 and TRBJ2-7, with TRBD2 identical over 9 bases. Per germline, CDR1 SGDLS and CDR2 YYNGEE. V gave up 2 bases and J gave up 6 bases; unmatched junction bases: 6. This CDR3 is 14 amino acids long. CDR3 bases: TGTGCCAGCAGCGTTGCTAGCGGGGCCCGCGAGCAGTACTTC. This codes for CASSVASGAREQYF.

This clonotype has ten or more counts. This chain joins TRBV29-1 and TRBJ2-3, with TRBD2 identical over 7 bases. Germline V gene lookup returns CDR1 SQVTM and CDR2 ANQGSEA. The CDR3 is made up of 13 amino acids. With V trimmed by 3 bases and J by 7 bases, 7 bases remained unmatched. The CDR3: CSVDLRESNTQYF. CDR3 bases: TGCAGCGTTGATTTGCGGGAGTCAAATACGCAGTATTTT.

Ten or more counts support this clonotype. V gene TRBV12-3 or TRBV12-4 combines with J gene TRBJ2-3; 10 nucleotides line up with TRBD1. The trim removed 4 bases at V and 2 bases at J, leaving 3 bases unmatched. This CDR3 is built from 15 residues. The chain's CDR3 is CASSSGQGITDTQYF. The DNA of the CDR3 is TGTGCCAGCAGTTCGGGACAGGGGATCACAGATACGCAGTATTTT.

This clonotype was recorded at least ten times. This rearrangement joins TRBV30 to TRBJ1-5, with unresolved D. V lost 1 base, J lost 1 base, and 2 bases lay in between. Germline V gene data show CDR1 as GTSNPN and CDR2 as SVGIG (reference sequence). CDR3 length equals 12 residues. The CDR3 DNA sequence: TGTGCCTGGAGTGAAAGCAATCAGCCCCAGCATTTT. This codes for CAWSESNQPQHF.